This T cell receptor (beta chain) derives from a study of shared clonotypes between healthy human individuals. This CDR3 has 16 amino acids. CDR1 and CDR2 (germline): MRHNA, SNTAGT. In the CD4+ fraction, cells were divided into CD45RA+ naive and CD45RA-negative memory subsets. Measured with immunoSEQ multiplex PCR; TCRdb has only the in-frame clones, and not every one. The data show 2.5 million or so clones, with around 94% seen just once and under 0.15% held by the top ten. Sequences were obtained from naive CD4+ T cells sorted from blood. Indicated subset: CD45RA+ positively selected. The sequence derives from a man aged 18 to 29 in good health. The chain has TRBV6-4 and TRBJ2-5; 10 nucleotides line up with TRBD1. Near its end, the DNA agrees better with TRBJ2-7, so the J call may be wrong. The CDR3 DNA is TGTGCCAGCAGTGACTCTAGGACAGGGGGGAACGACGAGCAGTACTTC. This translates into CASSDSRTGGNDEQYF.